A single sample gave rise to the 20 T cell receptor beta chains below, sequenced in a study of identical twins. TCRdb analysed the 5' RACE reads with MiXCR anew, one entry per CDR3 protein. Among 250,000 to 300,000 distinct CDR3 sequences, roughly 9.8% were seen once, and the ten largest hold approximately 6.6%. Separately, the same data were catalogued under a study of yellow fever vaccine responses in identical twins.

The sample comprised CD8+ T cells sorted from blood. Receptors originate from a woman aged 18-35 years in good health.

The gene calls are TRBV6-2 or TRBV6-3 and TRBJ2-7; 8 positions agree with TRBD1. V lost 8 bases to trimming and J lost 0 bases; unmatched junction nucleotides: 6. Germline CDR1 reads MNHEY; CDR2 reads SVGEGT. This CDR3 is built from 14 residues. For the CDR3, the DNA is TGTGCCAGCGCCGAACAGGGGGTCTCCTACGAGCAGTACTTC. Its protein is CASAEQGVSYEQYF.

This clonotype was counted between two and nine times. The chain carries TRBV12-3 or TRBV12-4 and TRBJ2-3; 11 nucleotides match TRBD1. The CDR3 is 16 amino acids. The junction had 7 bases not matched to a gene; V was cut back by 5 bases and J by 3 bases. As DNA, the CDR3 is TGTGCCAGCAGTCGGGACAGGGGGAGTGAGACAGATACGCAGTATTTT. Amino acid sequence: CASSRDRGSETDTQYF.

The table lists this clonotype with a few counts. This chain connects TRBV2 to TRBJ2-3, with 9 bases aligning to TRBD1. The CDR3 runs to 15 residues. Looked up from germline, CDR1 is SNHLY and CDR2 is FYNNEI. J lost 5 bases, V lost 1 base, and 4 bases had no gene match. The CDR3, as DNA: TGTGCCAGCAGTGAAGAGGGACAGGGAATAGATACGCAGTATTTT. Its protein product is CASSEEGQGIDTQYF.

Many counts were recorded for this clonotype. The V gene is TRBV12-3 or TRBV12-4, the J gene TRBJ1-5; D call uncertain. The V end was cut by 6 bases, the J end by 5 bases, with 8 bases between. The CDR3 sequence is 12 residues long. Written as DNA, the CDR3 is TGTGCCAGCAGGGGCCAGGATCAGCCCCAGCATTTT. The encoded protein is CASRGQDQPQHF.

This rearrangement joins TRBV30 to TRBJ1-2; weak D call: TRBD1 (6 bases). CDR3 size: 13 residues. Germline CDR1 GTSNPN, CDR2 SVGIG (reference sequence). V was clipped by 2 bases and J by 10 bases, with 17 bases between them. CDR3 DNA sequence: TGTGCCTGGAGTACCGGGGGGCAAAGTGACTACACCTTC. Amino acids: CAWSTGGQSDYTF. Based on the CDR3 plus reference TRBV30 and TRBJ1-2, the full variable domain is SQTIHQWPATLVQPVGSPLSLECTVEGTSNPNLYWYRQAAGRGLQLLFYSVGIGQISSEVPQNLSASRPQDRQFILSSKKLLLSDSGFYLCAWSTGGQSDYTFGSGTRLTVV.

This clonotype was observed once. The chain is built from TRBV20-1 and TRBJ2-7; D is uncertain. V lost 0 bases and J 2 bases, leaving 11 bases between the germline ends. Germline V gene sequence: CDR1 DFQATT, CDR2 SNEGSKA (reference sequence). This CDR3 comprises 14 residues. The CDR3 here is CSARDRSLTYEQYF. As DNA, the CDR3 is TGCAGTGCTAGAGATCGTAGCCTAACCTACGAGCAGTACTTC.

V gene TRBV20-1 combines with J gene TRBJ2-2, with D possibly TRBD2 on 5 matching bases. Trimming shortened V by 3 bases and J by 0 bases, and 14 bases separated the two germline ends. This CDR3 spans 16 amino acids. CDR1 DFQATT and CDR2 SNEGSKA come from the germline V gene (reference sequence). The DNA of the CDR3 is TGCAGTGCTAGCGGGTATAGCGCCGCGAACACCGGGGAGCTGTTTTTT. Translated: CSASGYSAANTGELFF.

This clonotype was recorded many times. The CDR3 loop reads CASSLGTGGASYEQYF. CDR3 coding DNA: TGTGCCAGCAGCTTAGGAACAGGGGGCGCGTCCTACGAGCAGTACTTC. This chain links TRBV7-2 with TRBJ2-7, with 9 bases that match TRBD1. V trimming: 1 base; J trimming: 1 base; junction bases outside the gene matches: 5. Germline-derived CDR1 and CDR2 are SGHTA and FQGNSA. This CDR3 is built from 16 residues.

The CDR3 here is CSVEYRDRGSYEQYF. The CDR3 DNA is TGCAGCGTTGAGTATCGGGACAGGGGTTCCTACGAGCAGTACTTC. This sequence joins TRBV29-1 and TRBJ2-7, with 10 bases that match TRBD1. The germline gives CDR1 SQVTM, CDR2 ANQGSEA. Trimming removed 3 bases from V and 1 base from J; junction bases left unmatched: 6. This CDR3 is built from 15 residues.

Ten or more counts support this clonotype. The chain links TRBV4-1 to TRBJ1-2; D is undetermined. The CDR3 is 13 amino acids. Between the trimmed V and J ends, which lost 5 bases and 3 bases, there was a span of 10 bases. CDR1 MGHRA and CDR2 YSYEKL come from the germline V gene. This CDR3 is CASSSTDDYGYTF. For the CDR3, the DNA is TGCGCCAGCAGCTCAACAGACGACTATGGCTACACCTTC.

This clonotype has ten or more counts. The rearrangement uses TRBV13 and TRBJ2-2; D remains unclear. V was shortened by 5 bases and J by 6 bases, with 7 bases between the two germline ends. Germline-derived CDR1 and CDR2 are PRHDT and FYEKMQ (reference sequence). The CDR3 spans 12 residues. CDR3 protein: CASSPGPGELFF. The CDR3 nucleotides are TGTGCCAGCAGCCCCGGCCCCGGGGAGCTGTTTTTT.

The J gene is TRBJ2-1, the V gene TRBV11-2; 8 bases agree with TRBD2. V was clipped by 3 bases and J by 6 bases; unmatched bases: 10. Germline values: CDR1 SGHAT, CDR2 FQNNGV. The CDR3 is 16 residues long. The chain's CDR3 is CASSFVAGPTTNEQFF. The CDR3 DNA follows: TGTGCCAGCAGCTTCGTAGCGGGGCCCACGACCAATGAGCAGTTCTTC.

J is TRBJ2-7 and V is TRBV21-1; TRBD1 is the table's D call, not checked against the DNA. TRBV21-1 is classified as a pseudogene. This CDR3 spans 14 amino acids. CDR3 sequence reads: CASSNGQENYEQYF. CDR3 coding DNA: TGTGCCAGCAGCAACGGACAGGAGAACTACGAGCAGTACTTC.

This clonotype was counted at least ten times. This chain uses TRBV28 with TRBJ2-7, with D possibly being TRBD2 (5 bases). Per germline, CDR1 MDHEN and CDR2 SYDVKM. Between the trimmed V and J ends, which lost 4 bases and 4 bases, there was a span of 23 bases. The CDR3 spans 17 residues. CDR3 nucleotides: TGTGCCAGCAGTTCCAATCTCCCTTCGAGGGATGGATACGAGCAGTACTTC. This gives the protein CASSSNLPSRDGYEQYF.

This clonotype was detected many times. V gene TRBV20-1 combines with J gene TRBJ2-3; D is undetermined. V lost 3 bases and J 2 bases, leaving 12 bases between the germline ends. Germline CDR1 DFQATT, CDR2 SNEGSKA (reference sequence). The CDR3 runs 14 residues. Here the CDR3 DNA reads TGCAGTGCTAGTGAGATCCCTTACACAGATACGCAGTATTTT. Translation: CSASEIPYTDTQYF.

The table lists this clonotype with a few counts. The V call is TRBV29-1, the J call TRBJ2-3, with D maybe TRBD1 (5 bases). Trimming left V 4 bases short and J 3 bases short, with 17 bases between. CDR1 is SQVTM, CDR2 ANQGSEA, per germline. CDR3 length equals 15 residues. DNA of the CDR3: TGCAGCGTTGTAGGCGCAGGGTCGAGAACAGATACGCAGTATTTT. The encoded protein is CSVVGAGSRTDTQYF.

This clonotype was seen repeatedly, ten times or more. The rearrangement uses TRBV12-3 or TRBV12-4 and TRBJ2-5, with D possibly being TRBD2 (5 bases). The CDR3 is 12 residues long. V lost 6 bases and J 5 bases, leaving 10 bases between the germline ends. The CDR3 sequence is CASRYSVETQYF. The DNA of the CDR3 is TGTGCCAGCAGATATAGCGTGGAGACCCAGTACTTC.

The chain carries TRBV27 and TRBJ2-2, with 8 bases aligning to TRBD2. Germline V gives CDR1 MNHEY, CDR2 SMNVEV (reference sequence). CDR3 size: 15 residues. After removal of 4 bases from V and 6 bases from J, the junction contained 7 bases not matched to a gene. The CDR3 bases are TGTGCCAGCAGTTCGGGACTAGATAACCCCGGGGAGCTGTTTTTT. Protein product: CASSSGLDNPGELFF.

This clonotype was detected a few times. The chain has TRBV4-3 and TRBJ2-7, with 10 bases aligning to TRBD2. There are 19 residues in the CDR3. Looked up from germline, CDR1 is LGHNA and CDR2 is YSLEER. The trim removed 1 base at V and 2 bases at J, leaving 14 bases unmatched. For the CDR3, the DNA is TGCGCCAGCAGCCAAGTCTTACTAGCGGGAAAGGGGATAACCTACGAGCAGTACTTC. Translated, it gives CASSQVLLAGKGITYEQYF.

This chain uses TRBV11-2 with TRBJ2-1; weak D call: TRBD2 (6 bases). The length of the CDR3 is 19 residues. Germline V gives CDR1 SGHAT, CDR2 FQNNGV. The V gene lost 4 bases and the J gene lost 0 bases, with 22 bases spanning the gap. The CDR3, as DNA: TGTGCCAGCAGCTCACCCCGCGGGACGCCTCAAAGCTCCTACAATGAGCAGTTCTTC. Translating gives CASSSPRGTPQSSYNEQFF.